Listed below are T cell receptor beta chains from one sample, sequenced in a study of cytomegalovirus exposure and HLA in healthy donors. Repertoires were generated with immunoSEQ multiplex PCR, while TCRdb's copy carries only in-frame clones and drops some. The table has fewer than 150,000 clones, about four fifths seen once. The sequenced sample was PBMCs. The origin of the receptors is a man aged 30 to 45 in good health and CMV-seronegative. Both conserved end residues are part of each CDR3. D genes are given only for firm matches. Not all rows give a size; the values are once, few, many and, for expanded clones, a class.

J: TRBJ2-5
D: -
size: -
V: TRBV7-2
CDR3: CASSLVRRETQYF
DNA: TGTGCCAGCAGCTTAGTTAGGAGAGAGACCCAGTACTTC

J: TRBJ2-3
D: TRBD2
size: -
V: TRBV5-1
CDR3: CASTSPPREGRADTQYF
DNA: TGCGCCAGCACTTCCCCCCCACGGGAGGGAAGGGCAGATACGCAGTATTTT

J: TRBJ1-5
D: -
size: once
V: TRBV4-3
CDR3: CASSQRSGVGQPQHF
DNA: TGCGCCAGCAGCCAACGGTCAGGGGTGGGGCAGCCCCAGCATTTT

J: TRBJ2-2
D: -
size: -
V: TRBV27
CDR3: CASSPTGGYTNTGELFF
DNA: TGTGCCAGCAGTCCCACGGGGGGCTACACGAACACCGGGGAGCTGTTTTTT

J: TRBJ2-1
D: TRBD2
size: -
V: TRBV13
CDR3: CASRSRVTSGYNEQFF
DNA: TGTGCCAGCAGGTCTAGGGTGACTAGCGGATACAATGAGCAGTTCTTC

J: TRBJ1-6
D: TRBD1
size: -
V: TRBV5-8
CDR3: CASSSDRGQSPLHF
DNA: TGTGCCAGCAGCTCGGACAGGGGGCAATCACCCCTCCACTTT

J: TRBJ1-2
D: -
size: -
V: TRBV4-3
CDR3: CASSQDFGEDGYTF
DNA: TGCGCCAGCAGCCAAGATTTCGGTGAAGATGGCTACACCTTC

J: TRBJ1-4
D: -
size: -
V: TRBV27
CDR3: CASIGRGRKLFF
DNA: TGTGCCAGCATCGGAAGGGGCCGAAAACTGTTTTTT

J: TRBJ2-5
D: TRBD1
size: -
V: TRBV5-1
CDR3: CASSLGDGTGWETQYF
DNA: TGCGCCAGCAGCTTGGGAGACGGGACAGGGTGGGAGACCCAGTACTTC

J: TRBJ2-3
D: TRBD2
size: -
V: TRBV4-3
CDR3: CASSRLATTSTDTQYF
DNA: TGCGCCAGCAGCAGACTAGCGACAACCTCCACAGATACGCAGTATTTT

J: TRBJ1-1
D: -
size: -
V: TRBV11-1
CDR3: CASRRDQGWPDTEAFF
DNA: TGTGCCAGCCGCCGAGACCAGGGGTGGCCTGACACTGAAGCTTTCTTT

J: TRBJ1-1
D: -
size: -
V: TRBV2
CDR3: CASSLTFPGGTEAFF
DNA: TGTGCCAGCAGCTTAACCTTTCCAGGAGGCACTGAAGCTTTCTTT

J: TRBJ2-7
D: TRBD1
size: few
V: TRBV28
CDR3: CASSLPGTAYEQYF
DNA: TGTGCCAGCAGTCTTCCCGGGACAGCCTACGAGCAGTACTTC

J: TRBJ1-4
D: TRBD1
size: few
V: TRBV13
CDR3: CASGLTGDDEKLFF
DNA: TGTGCCAGCGGGCTGACAGGGGACGATGAAAAACTGTTTTTT